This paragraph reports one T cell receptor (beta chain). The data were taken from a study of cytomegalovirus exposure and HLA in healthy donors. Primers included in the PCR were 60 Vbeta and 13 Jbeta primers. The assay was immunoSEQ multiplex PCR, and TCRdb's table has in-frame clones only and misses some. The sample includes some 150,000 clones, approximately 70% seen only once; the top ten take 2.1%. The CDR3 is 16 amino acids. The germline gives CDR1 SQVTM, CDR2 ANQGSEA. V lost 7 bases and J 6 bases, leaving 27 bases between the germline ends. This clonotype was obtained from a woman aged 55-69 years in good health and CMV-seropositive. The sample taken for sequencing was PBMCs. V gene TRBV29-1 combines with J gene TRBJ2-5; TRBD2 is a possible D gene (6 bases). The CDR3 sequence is CSALTLASPTQQTQYF. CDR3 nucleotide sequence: TGCAGCGCCCTAACTCTAGCGAGCCCAACCCAGCAGACCCAGTACTTC.